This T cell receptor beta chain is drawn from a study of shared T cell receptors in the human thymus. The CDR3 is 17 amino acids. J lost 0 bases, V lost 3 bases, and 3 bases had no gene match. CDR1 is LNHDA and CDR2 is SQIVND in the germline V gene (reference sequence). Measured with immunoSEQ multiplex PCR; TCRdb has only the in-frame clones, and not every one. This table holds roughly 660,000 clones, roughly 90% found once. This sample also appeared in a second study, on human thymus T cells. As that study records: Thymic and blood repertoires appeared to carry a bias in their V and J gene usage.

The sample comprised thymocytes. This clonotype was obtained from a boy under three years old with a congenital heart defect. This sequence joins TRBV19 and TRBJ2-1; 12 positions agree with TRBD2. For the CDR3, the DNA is TGTGCCAGTAGTATTCGGACTAGCGGGGTCTCCTACAATGAGCAGTTCTTC. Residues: CASSIRTSGVSYNEQFF.